Each of the 2 T cell receptor beta chains below was sequenced from the same sample in a study of blood T cell repertoires in COVID-19. The method was immunoSEQ multiplex PCR; TCRdb's version includes in-frame clones alone and lacks a portion of them. The sample includes some 45,000 clones, roughly 80% of them seen just once. Sequences were obtained from peripheral blood. The receptors come from a woman in her sixties with acute or convalescent COVID-19.

The chain joins TRBV18 to TRBJ2-2; no definite D call. V was trimmed by 3 bases and J by 1 base, leaving 6 bases between them. This CDR3 is built from 14 residues. Germline V CDR1 and CDR2: KGHSH, LQKENI. The CDR3: CASSPLENTGELFF. DNA of the CDR3: TGTGCCAGCTCACCTCTAGAGAACACCGGGGAGCTGTTTTTT.

The chain is built from TRBV7-9 and TRBJ1-5, with 9 bases aligning to TRBD1. The CDR3 totals 16 residues. The V and J ends lost 5 bases and 5 bases, in that order; junction bases with no gene match: 10. From germline, CDR1 is SEHNR and CDR2 FQNEAQ (reference sequence). The CDR3 DNA follows: TGTGCCAGCAGCCTATTTACAGGGGGCGGGGATCAGCCCCAGCATTTT. Translating it yields CASSLFTGGGDQPQHF.